The 2 T cell receptor beta chains in this list originate from one sample, sequenced in a study of shared clonotypes between healthy human individuals. The assay was immunoSEQ multiplex PCR, and TCRdb's table has in-frame clones only and misses some. The profile covers millions of clones, with 85% to 95% appearing a single time and roughly 0.13% taken by the ten largest. The sample taken for sequencing was naive CD4+ T cells sorted from blood. Subset noted: CD45RA+ positively selected. These receptor sequences come from a man younger than 35 in good health.

In its sample, this clone was seen once. This rearrangement joins TRBV19 to TRBJ1-2, with 7 bases aligning to TRBD1. The V segment lost 7 bases and the J segment 3 bases; nucleotides outside the gene matches: 5. CDR1 LNHDA and CDR2 SQIVND come from the germline V gene (reference sequence). The CDR3 covers 13 residues. The CDR3 DNA follows: TGTGCCAGTAAAATTACAGGGGACTATGGCTACACCTTC. Protein product: CASKITGDYGYTF. Full variable domain (outside the CDR3, taken from reference TRBV19 and TRBJ1-2): DGGITQSPKYLFRKEGQNVTLSCEQNLNHDAMYWYRQDPGQGLRLIYYSQIVNDFQKGDIAEGYSVSREKKESFPLTVTSAQKNPTAFYLCASKITGDYGYTFGSGTRLTVV.

V and J are TRBV5-6 and TRBJ1-2; D call uncertain. V was shortened by 7 bases and J by 4 bases, with 17 bases between the two germline ends. Germline values: CDR1 SGHDT, CDR2 YYEEEE. The CDR3 is 14 amino acids. The CDR3, as DNA: TGTGCCAGCGCCCAGATAAGCTGGGGCTATGGCTACACCTTC. Amino acids: CASAQISWGYGYTF.